These T cell receptor beta chains were read from a single sample in a study of T cell responses to AZD1222 COVID-19 vaccine. The protocol was immunoSEQ multiplex PCR, while the TCRdb copy is restricted to in-frame clones and leaves out a portion. The sample yields 110,000 to 150,000 clones, approximately 83% seen once. This specimen was peripheral blood, taken on day 0 of AZD1222 vaccination. The receptors shown here come from an adult in good health. Each CDR3 is given with its conserved first and last residue. Some rows have no size entry. The others give once, few or many, or a class for an expanded clone.

>.|TRBV2
CALTPGQYNSPLHF
>.|TRBV18
CASSPTAVVSGNTIYF
>.|TRBV28
CASSLGQLAKNIQYF
>many|TRBV27
CASSPGLRPSYEQYF
>.|TRBV11-2
CASSFTGVGTEAFF
>.|TRBV5-4
CASSPSSGGTTYNEQFF
>.|TRBV12-3/TRBV12-4
CASARYNEQFF
>.|TRBV9
CASSLGGTDSPLHF
>few|TRBV6-5
CASSYLGGSSETQYF
>.|TRBV2
CASTRERDTQYF
>.|TRBV6-6
CASSYSTKEAFF
>.|TRBV4-1
CASSQPDRGGYGKNIQYF
>.|TRBV27
CASSSGTVLDEQFF
>.|TRBV6-5
CASTTGPSHYGYTF
>.|TRBV2
CASSDLRAHNYGYTF
>.|TRBV11-1
CASSSTGFRNNEQFF
>.|TRBV19
CASNRGHEQFF
>.|TRBV30
CAWSRQGGNEKLFF
>.|TRBV27
CASRRQGGNTREQYF
>.|TRBV5-4
CASSFGGRASYNEQFF
>.|TRBV6-5
CASSSGRGAFF
>.|TRBV30
CAWSRLAGSYNEQFF
>.|TRBV6-1
CASSEAWFGLAGDYEQYF
>.|TRBV10-3
CAISEGARGYGYTF
>.|TRBV23-1
CASSQPTLLRDRGRGIQYF
>.|TRBV5-8
CASEDRPTQHF
>.|TRBV15
CATSPGGEATEAFF
>.|TRBV27
CASLGTGGAGGSPLHF
>once|TRBV6-5
CASRSILQTNTEAFF
>.|TRBV7-6
CASSLQGHLNNSPLHF